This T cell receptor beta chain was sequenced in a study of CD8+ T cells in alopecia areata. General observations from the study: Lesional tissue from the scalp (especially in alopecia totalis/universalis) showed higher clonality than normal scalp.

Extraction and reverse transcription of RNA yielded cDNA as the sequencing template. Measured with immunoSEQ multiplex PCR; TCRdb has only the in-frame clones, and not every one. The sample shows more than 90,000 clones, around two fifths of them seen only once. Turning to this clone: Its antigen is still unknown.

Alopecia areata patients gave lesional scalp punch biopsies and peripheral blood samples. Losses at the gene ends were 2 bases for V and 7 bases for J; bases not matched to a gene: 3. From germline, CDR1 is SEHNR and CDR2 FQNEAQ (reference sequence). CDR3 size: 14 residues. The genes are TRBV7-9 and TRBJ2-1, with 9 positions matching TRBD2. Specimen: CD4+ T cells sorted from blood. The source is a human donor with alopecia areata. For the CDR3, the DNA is TGTGCCAGCAGCTTATGGGCGGGAGGGAATGAGCAGTTCTTC. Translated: CASSLWAGGNEQFF.